This T cell receptor (beta chain) was captured by sequencing in a study of cytomegalovirus exposure and HLA in healthy donors. The study sampled nominally healthy donors, though unrecorded immune exposures were likely. The primer mix had 60 Vbeta and 13 Jbeta primers. The protocol was immunoSEQ multiplex PCR, while the TCRdb copy is restricted to in-frame clones and leaves out a portion. The sample contains approximately 140,000 clones, roughly 75% of which appear only once. The V segment lost 2 bases and the J segment 8 bases; nucleotides outside the gene matches: 7. CDR3 length: 14 amino acids. From germline, CDR1 is MNHNY and CDR2 SVGAGI (reference sequence). Findings and caveats of the study: With high specificity and sensitivity, the classifier reportedly diagnosed cytomegalovirus status.

This clone appeared a few times. Its target is unknown. The sequence was collected from a man aged 35-49 years in good health and CMV-seropositive. Sequenced sample: PBMCs. The genes are TRBV6-6 and TRBJ1-2, with 8 bases matching TRBD1. CDR3 in amino acids: CASSYGQGALGYTF. DNA of the CDR3: TGTGCCAGCAGTTACGGGCAGGGGGCTCTCGGCTACACCTTC.